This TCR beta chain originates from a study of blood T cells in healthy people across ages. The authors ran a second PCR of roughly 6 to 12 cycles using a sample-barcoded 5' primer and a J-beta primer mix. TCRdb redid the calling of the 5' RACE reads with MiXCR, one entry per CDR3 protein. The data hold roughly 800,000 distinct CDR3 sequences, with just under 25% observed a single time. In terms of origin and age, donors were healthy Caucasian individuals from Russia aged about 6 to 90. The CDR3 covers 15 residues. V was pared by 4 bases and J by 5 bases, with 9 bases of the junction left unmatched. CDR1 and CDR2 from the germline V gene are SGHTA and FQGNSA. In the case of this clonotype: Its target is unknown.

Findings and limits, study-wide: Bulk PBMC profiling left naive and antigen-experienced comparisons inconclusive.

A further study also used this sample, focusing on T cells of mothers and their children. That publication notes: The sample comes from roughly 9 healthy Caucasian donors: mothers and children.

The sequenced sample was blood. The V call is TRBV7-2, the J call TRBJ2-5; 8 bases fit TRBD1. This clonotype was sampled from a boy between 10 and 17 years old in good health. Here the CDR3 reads CASSSQGQVEETQYF. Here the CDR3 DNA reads TGTGCCAGCAGCTCACAGGGACAGGTGGAGGAGACCCAGTACTTC. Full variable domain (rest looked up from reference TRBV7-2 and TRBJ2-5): GAGVSQSPSNKVTEKGKDVELRCDPISGHTALYWYRQSLGQGLEFLIYFQGNSAPDKSGLPSDRFSAERTGGSVSTLTIQRTQQEDSAVYLCASSSQGQVEETQYFGPGTRLLVL.